Listed here are 27 T cell receptor beta chains from one sample, sequenced in a study of T cell responses to AZD1222 COVID-19 vaccine. The data were produced by immunoSEQ multiplex PCR, yet TCRdb's version contains in-frame clones alone and is incomplete. The sample has 100,000 to 150,000 clones, about 88% seen once; the top ten hold just over 3.5%. Sequences were derived from peripheral blood, sampled 28 days after the second AZD1222 dose. The source is an adult who received the AZD1222 COVID-19 vaccine.

CDR3 bases: TGTGCCAGCAGCTTACTGGCCAGGGGAATTGGTGAGGACACTGAAGCTTTCTTT. Protein product: CASSLLARGIGEDTEAFF. The rearrangement uses TRBV7-3 and TRBJ1-1; D is possibly TRBD1 (6 bases). The CDR3 is 18 residues long. With 2 bases removed from V and 3 bases from J, the gap between germline ends came to 22 bases. Germline-derived CDR1 and CDR2 are SGHTA and FQGTGA. Full variable domain (rest looked up from reference TRBV7-3 and TRBJ1-1): GAGVSQTPSNKVTEKGKYVELRCDPISGHTALYWYRQSLGQGPEFLIYFQGTGAADDSGLPNDRFFAVRPEGSVSTLKIQRTERGDSAVYLCASSLLARGIGEDTEAFFGQGTRLTVV.

This clone was recorded once. The chain employs TRBV30 and TRBJ2-6, with TRBD1 matching 7 bases. In germline, CDR1 is GTSNPN, CDR2 SVGIG (reference sequence). CDR3 length: 15 residues. The V gene end was trimmed by 2 bases and the J gene end by 0 bases; junction bases not matched to a gene: 1. The CDR3 protein is CAWSSGGSGANVLTF. For the CDR3, the DNA is TGTGCCTGGAGTTCAGGGGGCTCTGGGGCCAACGTCCTGACTTTC.

The chain couples TRBV4-2 to TRBJ2-3; TRBD2 aligns across 7 bases. Germline trimming cut 4 bases from V and 0 bases from J; bases unmatched to any gene: 22. CDR1 is LGHNA and CDR2 is YNFKEQ in the germline V gene. The CDR3 is 21 amino acids. The CDR3 nucleotides are TGTGCCAGCAGCCCGATCGGTGGGTTACCGACGGGGGGACCTAGCACAGATACGCAGTATTTT. Encoded protein: CASSPIGGLPTGGPSTDTQYF.

The rearrangement uses TRBV12-3 or TRBV12-4 and TRBJ1-1; no firm D call. Trimming took off 2 bases at V and 5 bases at J, with 6 bases between the two ends. CDR3 length equals 12 residues. The CDR3 DNA reads TGTGCCAGCAGTTTAAGACGTACTGAAGCTTTCTTT. This sequence encodes CASSLRRTEAFF.

This clone is classed as medium-sized. This chain connects TRBV19 to TRBJ2-7, with D possibly being TRBD1 or TRBD2 (5 bases each). The germline gives CDR1 LNHDA, CDR2 SQIVND (reference sequence). Trimming took 5 bases from V and 0 from J, leaving 17 bases between them. The CDR3 totals 16 residues. The CDR3 DNA reads as TGTGCCAGTAGTTGGGATTCCGGGACGGTCTCCTACGAGCAGTACTTC. Amino acids: CASSWDSGTVSYEQYF.

This chain links TRBV5-4 with TRBJ1-4, with no clear D. Germline V gene sequence: CDR1 SGHNT, CDR2 YYREEE (reference sequence). V lost 2 bases, J lost 3 bases, and 8 bases lay in between. The CDR3 spans 14 residues. CDR3 bases: TGTGCCAGCAGCTTCCGAGGCCCTAATGAAAAACTGTTTTTT. It yields the protein CASSFRGPNEKLFF.

The chain carries TRBV4-1 and TRBJ1-6; tentatively, D is TRBD1 (6 bases). The CDR3 length is 13 residues. Trimming cost V 0 bases and J 9 bases, with 6 bases left between them. CDR1 MGHRA and CDR2 YSYEKL come from the germline V gene. The CDR3 is CASSQEGGSPLHF. CDR3 bases: TGCGCCAGCAGCCAAGAAGGGGGTTCACCCCTCCACTTT.

This clone showed up just once. J is TRBJ2-3 and V is TRBV3-1 (or the pseudogene TRBV3-2); 13 positions match TRBD2. J gave up 3 bases and V 4 bases, and 4 bases lay outside the gene matches. Germline-derived CDR1 and CDR2 are LGHDT and YNNKEL (reference sequence). The CDR3 covers 16 residues. Here the CDR3 DNA reads TGTGCCAGCAGCCTCCGGACTAGCGGGGGTACAGATACGCAGTATTTT. This encodes CASSLRTSGGTDTQYF.

This chain joins TRBV7-2 and TRBJ1-6; 7 bases fit TRBD1. CDR1 is SGHTA, CDR2 FQGNSA, per germline. Losses at the gene ends were 2 bases for V and 9 bases for J; bases not matched to a gene: 4. The CDR3 is 14 residues long. CDR3 nucleotide sequence: TGTGCCAGCAGCTTAAAGACAGGGCCTTCACCCCTCCACTTT. This gives the protein CASSLKTGPSPLHF. The complete variable domain, with remaining parts taken from reference TRBV7-2 and TRBJ1-6, reads GAGVSQSPSNKVTEKGKDVELRCDPISGHTALYWYRQSLGQGLEFLIYFQGNSAPDKSGLPSDRFSAERTGGSVSTLTIQRTQQEDSAVYLCASSLKTGPSPLHFGNGTRLTVT.

This clone was counted a single time. The gene calls are TRBV4-1 and TRBJ1-6; D remains unclear. Germline-derived CDR1 and CDR2 are MGHRA and YSYEKL. V shed 1 base and J shed 7 bases, with 11 bases lying between them. The CDR3 spans 15 residues. CDR3 sequence: CASSQGRLMNSPLHF. CDR3 sequence (DNA): TGCGCCAGCAGCCAAGGAAGATTGATGAATTCACCCCTCCACTTT.

This clone was recorded only once. V is TRBV2 and J is TRBJ1-5; D not resolved. The V gene's germline CDR1 is SNHLY and CDR2 FYNNEI. The CDR3 is 14 amino acids. The V end was cut by 2 bases, the J end by 4 bases, with 9 bases between. The CDR3 DNA sequence: TGTGCCAGCAGTGAAATGACACCAAATCAGCCCCAGCATTTT. It codes for CASSEMTPNQPQHF. The whole variable domain, remainder taken from reference TRBV2 and TRBJ1-5, is EPEVTQTPSHQVTQMGQEVILRCVPISNHLYFYWYRQILGQKVEFLVSFYNNEISEKSEIFDDQFSVERPDGSNFTLKIRSTKLEDSAMYFCASSEMTPNQPQHFGDGTRLSIL.

The chain links TRBV5-4 to TRBJ2-1; perhaps TRBD1 as D (5 bases). Trimming took off 2 bases at V and 8 bases at J, with 14 bases between the two ends. The CDR3 is 14 amino acids. CDR1 is SGHNT, CDR2 YYREEE, per germline (reference sequence). The CDR3 region is CASSFRVGRDEQFF. The CDR3, as DNA: TGTGCCAGCAGCTTTAGGGTCGGCAGGGATGAGCAGTTCTTC.

The chain carries TRBV11-2 and TRBJ2-1; D is tentatively TRBD1 or TRBD2 (5 bases each). Germline CDR1 and CDR2: SGHAT and FQNNGV. The ends were cut back, 5 bases at V and 12 bases at J, with 11 bases in the middle. The CDR3 is 11 residues long. CDR3 nucleotide sequence: TGTGCCAGCAGCCCCGGGGACGGGCAGTTCTTC. As protein: CASSPGDGQFF.

The chain couples TRBV7-3 to TRBJ2-1, with 7 positions matching TRBD2. The germline V gene has CDR1 SGHTA and CDR2 FQGTGA. This CDR3 is 17 amino acids long. Losses at the gene ends were 3 bases for V and 0 bases for J; bases not matched to a gene: 8. The DNA of the CDR3 is TGTGCCAGCAGCTTCTTCGGGGGGAAAACCTCCTACAATGAGCAGTTCTTC. Protein product: CASSFFGGKTSYNEQFF.

V is TRBV4-3 and J is TRBJ2-1; perhaps D is TRBD1 or TRBD2 (6 bases each). Germline V gene data show CDR1 as LGHNA and CDR2 as YSLEER. The CDR3 consists of 16 residues. Trimming removed 1 base at V and 4 bases at J, with 14 bases between. CDR3 nucleotides: TGCGCCAGCAGCCAAGTGGAGGGGGGAAGTTACAATGAGCAGTTCTTC. This translates into CASSQVEGGSYNEQFF.

Here the CDR3 reads CAWSAGTGAYNEQFF. The CDR3 DNA sequence: TGTGCCTGGAGCGCCGGGACAGGGGCCTACAATGAGCAGTTCTTC. The rearrangement uses TRBV30 and TRBJ2-1, with 10 bases matching TRBD1. J was trimmed by 2 bases and V by 3 bases; bases with no gene match: 4. The CDR3 totals 15 residues. CDR1 GTSNPN and CDR2 SVGIG come from the germline V gene (reference sequence).

The chain joins TRBV10-3 to TRBJ2-1; 7 bases line up with TRBD2. Trimming at V came to 7 bases and at J to 5 bases, leaving 5 bases not matched to a gene. Germline-derived CDR1 and CDR2 are ENHRY and SYGVKD. CDR3 length: 13 residues. The CDR3 DNA is TGTGCCATCACCAAGCGGGAAAACAATGAGCAGTTCTTC. This gives the protein CAITKRENNEQFF.

V is TRBV10-3 and J is TRBJ1-2; tentatively, D is TRBD1 (6 bases). This CDR3 has 17 amino acids. Deletions cut 7 bases from V and 4 bases from J, with 25 bases between. Per the germline V gene, CDR1 is ENHRY and CDR2 is SYGVKD. The CDR3 DNA is TGTGCCATCACCCATATCGGGGGCGGAGGACAAGCCTATGGCTACACCTTC. Translation gives CAITHIGGGGQAYGYTF.

The chain recombines TRBV5-1 with TRBJ1-2, with 9 bases that match TRBD1. The CDR3 is 14 amino acids. Unmatched junction bases numbered 7, after V lost 3 bases and J lost 7 bases. Germline CDR1 and CDR2: SGHRS and YFSETQ. The DNA for the CDR3 is TGCGCCAGCAGCTCCTCAACAGGGGGCGTTGGCTACACCTTC. Translation: CASSSSTGGVGYTF. The full variable domain, its missing parts supplied by reference TRBV5-1 and TRBJ1-2, is KAGVTQTPRYLIKTRGQQVTLSCSPISGHRSVSWYQQTPGQGLQFLFEYFSETQRNKGNFPGRFSGRQFSNSRSEMNVSTLELGDSALYLCASSSSTGGVGYTFGSGTRLTVV.

This rearrangement joins TRBV6-2 or TRBV6-3 to TRBJ2-7, with a possible D match to TRBD2 (6 bases). Germline CDR1 MNHEY, CDR2 SVGEGT. Trimming cost V 2 bases and J 0 bases, with 8 bases left between them. This CDR3 region has 14 residues. The CDR3: CASSYVGGSYEQYF. The CDR3 DNA reads as TGTGCCAGCAGTTACGTGGGGGGCTCCTACGAGCAGTACTTC.

The chain uses TRBV6-5 and TRBJ1-5; 7 nucleotides align to TRBD1. CDR3 size: 13 residues. Germline V gene sequence: CDR1 MNHEY, CDR2 SVGAGI. The V gene end was trimmed by 4 bases and the J gene end by 6 bases; junction bases not matched to a gene: 3. CDR3 bases: TGTGCCAGCAGTTCGCAGGGGGGTCAGCCCCAGCATTTT. It yields the protein CASSSQGGQPQHF.

This rearrangement joins TRBV9 to TRBJ2-1; 11 positions match TRBD2. This CDR3 spans 15 amino acids. V shed 3 bases and J 8 bases; nucleotides not matched to a gene: 7. CDR1 and CDR2 from the germline V gene are SGDLS and YYNGEE. The CDR3 sequence: CASSDSGRASDEQFF. CDR3 DNA sequence: TGTGCCAGCAGCGATAGCGGGAGGGCCAGCGATGAGCAGTTCTTC.

The chain couples TRBV30 to TRBJ1-6; maybe TRBD1 (5 bases). V was trimmed by 5 bases and J by 10 bases, leaving 12 bases between them. The germline gives CDR1 GTSNPN, CDR2 SVGIG (reference sequence). This CDR3 has 12 residues. Here the CDR3 DNA reads TGTGCCTGGGCCGCGGGGGAATCACCCCTCCACTTT. As protein: CAWAAGESPLHF.

In its sample, this clone was seen once. The chain combines TRBV4-1 with TRBJ1-5; the match to TRBD1 covers 8 bases. The CDR3 totals 14 residues. V shed 5 bases, J shed 2 bases, and the junction held 2 bases outside the gene matches. The germline CDR1 and CDR2 sequences are MGHRA and YSYEKL. CDR3 protein: CASSETGGNQPQHF. For the CDR3, the DNA is TGCGCCAGCAGCGAGACAGGGGGCAATCAGCCCCAGCATTTT.

The J gene is TRBJ2-6, the V gene TRBV6-4; D gene unclear. The CDR3 length is 14 residues. The V and J ends lost 2 bases and 1 base respectively, with 3 bases between them. Germline V gene data show CDR1 as MRHNA and CDR2 as SNTAGT. The CDR3 is CASSDRSGANVLTF. As DNA, the CDR3 is TGTGCCAGCAGTGACAGGTCTGGGGCCAACGTCCTGACTTTC.

This rearrangement joins TRBV6-5 to TRBJ2-7, with D possibly TRBD1 on 6 matching bases. V was cut by 2 bases and J by 7 bases, with 18 bases left in between. This CDR3 comprises 15 residues. CDR1 and CDR2 from the germline V gene are MNHEY and SVGAGI. CDR3 region: CASSYGVGGVSEQYF. Here the CDR3 DNA reads TGTGCCAGCAGTTACGGGGTAGGGGGAGTTAGTGAGCAGTACTTC.

Concerning this clone: The junction and the germline gene differ at one end; a read error may be behind it. This CDR3 is CASSTPLAGASTFF. CDR3 DNA: TGTGCCAGCAGCACTCCACTAGCGGGTGCGTCAACGTTTTTC. The chain recombines TRBV7-2 with TRBJ2-7, with TRBD2 matching over 9 bases. Germline V lookup: CDR1 SGHTA, CDR2 FQGNSA. The CDR3 sequence is 14 residues long.